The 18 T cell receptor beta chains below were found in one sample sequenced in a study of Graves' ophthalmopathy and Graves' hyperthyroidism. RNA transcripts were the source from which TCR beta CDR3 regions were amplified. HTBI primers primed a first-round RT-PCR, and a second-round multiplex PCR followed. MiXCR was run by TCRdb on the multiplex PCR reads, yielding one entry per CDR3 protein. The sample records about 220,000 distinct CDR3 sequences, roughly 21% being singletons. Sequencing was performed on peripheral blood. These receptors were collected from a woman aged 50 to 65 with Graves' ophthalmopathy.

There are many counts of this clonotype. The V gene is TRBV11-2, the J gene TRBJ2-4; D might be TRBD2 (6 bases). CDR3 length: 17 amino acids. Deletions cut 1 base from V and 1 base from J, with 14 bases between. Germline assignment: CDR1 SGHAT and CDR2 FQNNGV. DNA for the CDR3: TGTGCCAGCAGCTTAGGAGCTGGGGGGTGGGCCAAAAACATTCAGTACTTC. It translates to CASSLGAGGWAKNIQYF.

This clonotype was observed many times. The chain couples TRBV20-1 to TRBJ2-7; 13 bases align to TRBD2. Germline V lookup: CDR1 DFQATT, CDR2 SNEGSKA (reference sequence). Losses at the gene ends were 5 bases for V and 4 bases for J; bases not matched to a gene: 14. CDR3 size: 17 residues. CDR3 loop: CSAFGTSGTTTSYEQYF. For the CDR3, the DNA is TGCAGTGCTTTCGGGACTAGCGGGACAACCACTAGTTACGAGCAGTACTTC.

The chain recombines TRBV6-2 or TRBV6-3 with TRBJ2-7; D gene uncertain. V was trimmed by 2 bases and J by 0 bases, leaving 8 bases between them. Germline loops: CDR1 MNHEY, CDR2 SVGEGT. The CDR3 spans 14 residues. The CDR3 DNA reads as TGTGCCAGCAGTTACATGGTAGGCTCCTACGAGCAGTACTTC. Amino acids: CASSYMVGSYEQYF.

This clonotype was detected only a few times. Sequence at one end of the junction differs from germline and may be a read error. This chain's CDR3 is CASSWTSGAQEAQYF. The DNA for the CDR3 is TGCGCCAGCAGCTGGACTAGCGGGGCTCAAGAGGCCCAGTACTTC. The rearrangement joins TRBV5-1 to TRBJ2-5, with 12 bases fitting TRBD2. Germline CDR1 and CDR2: SGHRS and YFSETQ. The CDR3 sequence is 15 residues long.

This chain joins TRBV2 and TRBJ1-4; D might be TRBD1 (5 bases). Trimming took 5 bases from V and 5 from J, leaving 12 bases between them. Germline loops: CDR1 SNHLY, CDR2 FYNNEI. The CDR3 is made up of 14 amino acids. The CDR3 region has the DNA TGTGCCAGCAGTTGGGGGATAGGGAATGAAAAACTGTTTTTT. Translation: CASSWGIGNEKLFF.

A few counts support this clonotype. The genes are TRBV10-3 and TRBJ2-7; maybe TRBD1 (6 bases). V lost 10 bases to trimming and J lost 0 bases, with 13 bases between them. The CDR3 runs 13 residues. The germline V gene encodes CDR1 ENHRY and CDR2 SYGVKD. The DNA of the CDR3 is TGTGCCACACACAGGGAGAGCTCCTACGAGCAGTACTTC. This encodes CATHRESSYEQYF.

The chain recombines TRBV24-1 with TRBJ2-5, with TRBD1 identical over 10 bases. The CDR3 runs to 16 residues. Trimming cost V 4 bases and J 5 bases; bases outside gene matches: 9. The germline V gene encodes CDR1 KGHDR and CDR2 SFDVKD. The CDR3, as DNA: TGTGCCACCAGTGACCCAGGACAGGGGGGGCGCGAGACCCAGTACTTC. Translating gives CATSDPGQGGRETQYF.

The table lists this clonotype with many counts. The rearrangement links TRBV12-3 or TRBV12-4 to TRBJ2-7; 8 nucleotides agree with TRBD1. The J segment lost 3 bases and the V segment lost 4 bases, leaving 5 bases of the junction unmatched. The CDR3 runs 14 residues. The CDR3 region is CASSYGQGSYEQYF. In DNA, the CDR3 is TGTGCCAGCAGTTACGGACAGGGCAGCTACGAGCAGTACTTC.

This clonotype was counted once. The CDR3 spells CASSLRQLAGGTGELFF. CDR3 coding DNA: TGTGCCAGCAGCTTACGACAACTAGCGGGAGGGACCGGGGAGCTGTTTTTT. This chain links TRBV7-8 with TRBJ2-2, with 13 positions matching TRBD2. V dropped 2 bases and J dropped 5; count of bases not matched to a gene: 5. The CDR3 sequence is 17 residues long. Looked up from germline, CDR1 is SGHVS and CDR2 is FQNEAQ.

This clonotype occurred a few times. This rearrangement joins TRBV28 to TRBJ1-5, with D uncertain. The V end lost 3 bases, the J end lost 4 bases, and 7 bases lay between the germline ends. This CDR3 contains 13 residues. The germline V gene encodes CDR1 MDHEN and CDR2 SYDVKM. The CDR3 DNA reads TGTGCCAGCAGTTTGCCAGAAAATCAGCCCCAGCATTTT. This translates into CASSLPENQPQHF.

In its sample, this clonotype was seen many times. The CDR3 bases are TGTGCCAGCTCGGAGCAGGGACAAGAGACCCAGTACTTC. Translated: CASSEQGQETQYF. This chain joins TRBV18 and TRBJ2-5; D perhaps matches TRBD1 (5 bases). Trimming stripped 6 bases from V and 2 bases from J, with 10 bases between. The length of the CDR3 is 13 residues. Germline values: CDR1 KGHSH, CDR2 LQKENI.

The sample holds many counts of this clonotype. As DNA, the CDR3 is TGCAGTGCTAGTGACAGGGGATGGGTCTACGAGCAGTACTTC. It specifies CSASDRGWVYEQYF. The chain carries TRBV20-1 and TRBJ2-7; 8 bases are a match to TRBD1. Germline V gives CDR1 DFQATT, CDR2 SNEGSKA (reference sequence). This CDR3 has 14 residues. V lost 3 bases and J lost 3; bases outside the gene matches: 7.

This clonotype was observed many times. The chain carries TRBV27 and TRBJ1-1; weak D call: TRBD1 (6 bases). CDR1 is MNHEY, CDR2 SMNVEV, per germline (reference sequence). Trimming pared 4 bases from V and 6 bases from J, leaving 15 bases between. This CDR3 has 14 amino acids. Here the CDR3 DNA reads TGTGCCAGCAGTTCCTACAGGGATAGTGCTGAAGCTTTCTTT. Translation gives CASSSYRDSAEAFF.

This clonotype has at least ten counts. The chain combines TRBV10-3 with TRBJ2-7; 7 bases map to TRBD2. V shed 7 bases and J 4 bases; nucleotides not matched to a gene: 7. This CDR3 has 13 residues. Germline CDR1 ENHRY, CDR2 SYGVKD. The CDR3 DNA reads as TGTGCCATCACTCAGCGGGAAGGATACGAGCAGTACTTC. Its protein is CAITQREGYEQYF.

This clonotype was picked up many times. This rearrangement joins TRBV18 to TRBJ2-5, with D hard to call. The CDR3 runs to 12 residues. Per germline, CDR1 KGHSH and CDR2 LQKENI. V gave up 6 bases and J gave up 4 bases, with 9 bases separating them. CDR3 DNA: TGTGCCAGCTCGGCTACTGGAGAGACCCAGTACTTC. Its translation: CASSATGETQYF.

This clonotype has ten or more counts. The CDR3 region is CASSIGAVYGYTF. In DNA form, the CDR3 reads TGTGCCAGCAGCATTGGGGCGGTCTATGGCTACACCTTC. This chain links TRBV11-2 with TRBJ1-2, with D maybe TRBD1 (5 bases). Germline-derived CDR1 and CDR2 are SGHAT and FQNNGV. The length of the CDR3 is 13 residues. Trimming removed 5 bases from V and 4 bases from J, with 11 bases in between.

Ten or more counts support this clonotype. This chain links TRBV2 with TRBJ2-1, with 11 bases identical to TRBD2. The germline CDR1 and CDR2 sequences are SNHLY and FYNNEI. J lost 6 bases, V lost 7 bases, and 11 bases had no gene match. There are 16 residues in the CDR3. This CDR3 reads CASTNLKGLAGNEQFF. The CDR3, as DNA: TGTGCCAGCACTAACCTAAAAGGACTAGCGGGCAATGAGCAGTTCTTC.

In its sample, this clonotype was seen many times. The CDR3 nucleotides read TGTGCCAGCAGCCTGACAGGGGCCGAGCAGTACTTC. As protein: CASSLTGAEQYF. This rearrangement joins TRBV6-2 or TRBV6-3 to TRBJ2-7, with 8 nucleotides matching TRBD1. After removal of 6 bases from V and 6 bases from J, the junction contained 4 bases not matched to a gene. Germline V gene sequence: CDR1 MNHEY, CDR2 SVGEGT. The CDR3 spans 12 residues.